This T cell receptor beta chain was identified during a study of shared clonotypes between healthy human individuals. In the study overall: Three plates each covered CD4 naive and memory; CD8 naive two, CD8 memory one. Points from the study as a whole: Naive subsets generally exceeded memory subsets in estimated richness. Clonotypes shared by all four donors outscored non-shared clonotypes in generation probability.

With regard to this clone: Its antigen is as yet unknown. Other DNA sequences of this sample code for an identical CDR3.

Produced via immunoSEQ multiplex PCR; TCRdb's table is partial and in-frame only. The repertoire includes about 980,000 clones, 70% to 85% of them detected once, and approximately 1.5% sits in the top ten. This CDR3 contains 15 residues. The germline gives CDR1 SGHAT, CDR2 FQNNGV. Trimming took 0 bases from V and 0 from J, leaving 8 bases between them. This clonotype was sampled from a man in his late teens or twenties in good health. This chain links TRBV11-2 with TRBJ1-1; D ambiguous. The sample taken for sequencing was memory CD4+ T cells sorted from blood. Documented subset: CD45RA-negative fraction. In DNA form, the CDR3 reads TGTGCCAGCAGCTTAGAGGCGGTGTTGAACACTGAAGCTTTCTTT. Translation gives CASSLEAVLNTEAFF.